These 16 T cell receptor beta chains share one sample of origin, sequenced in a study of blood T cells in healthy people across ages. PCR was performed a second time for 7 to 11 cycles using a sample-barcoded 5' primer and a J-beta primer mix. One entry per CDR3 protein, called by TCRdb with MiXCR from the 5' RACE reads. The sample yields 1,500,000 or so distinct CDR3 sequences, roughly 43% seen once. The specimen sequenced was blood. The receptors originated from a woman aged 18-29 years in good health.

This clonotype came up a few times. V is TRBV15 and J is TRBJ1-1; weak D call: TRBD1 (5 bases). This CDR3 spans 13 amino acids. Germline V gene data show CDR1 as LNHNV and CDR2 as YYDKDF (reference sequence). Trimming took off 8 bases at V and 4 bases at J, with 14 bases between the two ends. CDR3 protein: CATGPKGSTEAFF. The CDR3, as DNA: TGTGCCACCGGTCCGAAGGGGAGCACTGAAGCTTTCTTT. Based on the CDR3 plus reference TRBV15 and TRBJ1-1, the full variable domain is DAMVIQNPRYQVTQFGKPVTLSCSQTLNHNVMYWYQQKSSQAPKLLFHYYDKDFNNEADTPDNFQSRRPNTSFCFLDIRSPGLGDTAMYLCATGPKGSTEAFFGQGTRLTVV.

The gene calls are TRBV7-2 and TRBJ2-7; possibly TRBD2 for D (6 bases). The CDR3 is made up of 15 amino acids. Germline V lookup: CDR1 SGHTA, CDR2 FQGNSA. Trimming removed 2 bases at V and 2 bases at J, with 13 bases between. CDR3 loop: CASSLTQLAPYEQYF. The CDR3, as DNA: TGTGCCAGCAGCTTAACCCAACTAGCACCCTACGAGCAGTACTTC.

The CDR3 protein is CASSYVRGTEAFF. The DNA for the CDR3 is TGTGCCAGCAGTTACGTACGTGGCACTGAAGCTTTCTTT. This chain joins TRBV6-5 and TRBJ1-1; D remains ambiguous. CDR3 length: 13 residues. Germline V gene lookup returns CDR1 MNHEY and CDR2 SVGAGI. Trimming removed 2 bases at V and 4 bases at J, with 8 bases between.

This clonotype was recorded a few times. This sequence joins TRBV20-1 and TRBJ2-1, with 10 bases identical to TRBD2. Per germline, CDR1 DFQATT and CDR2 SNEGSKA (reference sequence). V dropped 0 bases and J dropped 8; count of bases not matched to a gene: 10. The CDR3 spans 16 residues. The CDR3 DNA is TGCAGTGCTAGAGACCAGGAAAGCGGGAGGGTTGATGAGCAGTTCTTC. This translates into CSARDQESGRVDEQFF.

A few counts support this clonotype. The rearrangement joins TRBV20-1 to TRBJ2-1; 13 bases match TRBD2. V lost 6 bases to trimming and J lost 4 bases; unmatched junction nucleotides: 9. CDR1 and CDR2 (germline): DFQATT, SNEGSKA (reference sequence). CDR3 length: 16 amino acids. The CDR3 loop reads CSARTSGRPPYNEQFF. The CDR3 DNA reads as TGCAGTGCAAGGACTAGCGGGAGACCACCTTACAATGAGCAGTTCTTC.

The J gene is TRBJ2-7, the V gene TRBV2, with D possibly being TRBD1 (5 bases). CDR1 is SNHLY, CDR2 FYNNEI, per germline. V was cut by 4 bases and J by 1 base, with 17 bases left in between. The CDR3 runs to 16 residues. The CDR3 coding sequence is TGTGCCAGCAGTGTGAGGTCGCAGGGCGGATCCTACGAGCAGTACTTC. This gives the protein CASSVRSQGGSYEQYF.

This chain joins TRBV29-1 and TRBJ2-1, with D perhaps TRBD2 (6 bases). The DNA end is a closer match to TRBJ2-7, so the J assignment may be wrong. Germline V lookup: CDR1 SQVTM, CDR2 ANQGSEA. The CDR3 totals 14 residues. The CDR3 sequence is CSVERGSSYNEQYF. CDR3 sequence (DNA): TGCAGCGTTGAACGGGGGAGCTCCTACAATGAGCAGTACTTC.

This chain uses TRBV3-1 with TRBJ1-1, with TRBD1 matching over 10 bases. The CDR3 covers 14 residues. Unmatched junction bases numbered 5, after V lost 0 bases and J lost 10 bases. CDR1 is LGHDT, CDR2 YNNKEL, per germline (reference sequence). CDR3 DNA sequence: TGTGCCAGCAGCCAAGATCTCCGGGACAGGGGAGCTTTCTTT. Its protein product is CASSQDLRDRGAFF.

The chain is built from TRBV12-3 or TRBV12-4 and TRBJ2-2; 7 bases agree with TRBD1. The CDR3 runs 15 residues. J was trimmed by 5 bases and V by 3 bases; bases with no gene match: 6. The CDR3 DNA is TGTGCCAGCAGTTTGAAGGGGGCGGTGACCGGGGAGCTGTTTTTT. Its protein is CASSLKGAVTGELFF.

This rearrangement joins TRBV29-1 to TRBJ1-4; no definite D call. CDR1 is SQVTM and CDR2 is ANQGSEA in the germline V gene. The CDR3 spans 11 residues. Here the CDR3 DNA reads TGCAGTGCACAACGGAGGGAAAAACTGTTTTTT. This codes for CSAQRREKLFF.

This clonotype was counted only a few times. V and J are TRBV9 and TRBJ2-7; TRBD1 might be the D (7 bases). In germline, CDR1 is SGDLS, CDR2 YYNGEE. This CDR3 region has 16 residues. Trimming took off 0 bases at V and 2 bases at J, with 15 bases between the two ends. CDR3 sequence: CASSVGETGTPYEQYF. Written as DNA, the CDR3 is TGTGCCAGCAGCGTAGGAGAGACAGGGACTCCCTACGAGCAGTACTTC. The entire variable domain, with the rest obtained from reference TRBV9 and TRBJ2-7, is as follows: DSGVTQTPKHLITATGQRVTLRCSPRSGDLSVYWYQQSLDQGLQFLIQYYNGEERAKGNILERFSAQQFPDLHSELNLSSLELGDSALYFCASSVGETGTPYEQYFGPGTRLTVT.

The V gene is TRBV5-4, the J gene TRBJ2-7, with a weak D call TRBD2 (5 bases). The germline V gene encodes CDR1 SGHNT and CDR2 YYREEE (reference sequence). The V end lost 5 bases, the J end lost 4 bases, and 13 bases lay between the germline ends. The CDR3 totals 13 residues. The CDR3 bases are TGTGCCAGCAGGAGGGCCGGGGATTACGAGCAGTACTTC. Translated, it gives CASRRAGDYEQYF.

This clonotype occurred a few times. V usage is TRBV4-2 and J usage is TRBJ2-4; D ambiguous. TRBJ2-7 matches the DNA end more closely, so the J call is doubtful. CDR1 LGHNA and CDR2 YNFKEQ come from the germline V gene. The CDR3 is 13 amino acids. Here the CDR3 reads CASSLQKRGEQYF. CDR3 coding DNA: TGTGCCAGCAGCCTCCAGAAGAGAGGCGAGCAGTACTTC.

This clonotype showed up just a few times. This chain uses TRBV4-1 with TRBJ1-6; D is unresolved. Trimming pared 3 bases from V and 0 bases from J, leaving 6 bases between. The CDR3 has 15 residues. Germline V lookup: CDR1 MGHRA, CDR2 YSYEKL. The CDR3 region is CASSHQSSYNSPLHF. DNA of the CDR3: TGCGCCAGCAGCCACCAGAGCTCCTATAATTCACCCCTCCACTTT.

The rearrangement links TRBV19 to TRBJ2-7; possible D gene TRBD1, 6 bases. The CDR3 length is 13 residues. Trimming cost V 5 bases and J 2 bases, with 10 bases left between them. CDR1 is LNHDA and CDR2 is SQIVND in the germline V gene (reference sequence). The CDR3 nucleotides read TGTGCCAGTAGTCGGACAGTGACCTACGAGCAGTACTTC. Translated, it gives CASSRTVTYEQYF.

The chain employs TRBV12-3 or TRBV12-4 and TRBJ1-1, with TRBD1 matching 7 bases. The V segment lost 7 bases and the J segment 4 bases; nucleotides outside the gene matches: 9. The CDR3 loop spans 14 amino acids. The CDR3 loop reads CASTPRQGSTEAFF. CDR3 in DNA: TGTGCCAGCACCCCCAGACAGGGATCCACTGAAGCTTTCTTT.